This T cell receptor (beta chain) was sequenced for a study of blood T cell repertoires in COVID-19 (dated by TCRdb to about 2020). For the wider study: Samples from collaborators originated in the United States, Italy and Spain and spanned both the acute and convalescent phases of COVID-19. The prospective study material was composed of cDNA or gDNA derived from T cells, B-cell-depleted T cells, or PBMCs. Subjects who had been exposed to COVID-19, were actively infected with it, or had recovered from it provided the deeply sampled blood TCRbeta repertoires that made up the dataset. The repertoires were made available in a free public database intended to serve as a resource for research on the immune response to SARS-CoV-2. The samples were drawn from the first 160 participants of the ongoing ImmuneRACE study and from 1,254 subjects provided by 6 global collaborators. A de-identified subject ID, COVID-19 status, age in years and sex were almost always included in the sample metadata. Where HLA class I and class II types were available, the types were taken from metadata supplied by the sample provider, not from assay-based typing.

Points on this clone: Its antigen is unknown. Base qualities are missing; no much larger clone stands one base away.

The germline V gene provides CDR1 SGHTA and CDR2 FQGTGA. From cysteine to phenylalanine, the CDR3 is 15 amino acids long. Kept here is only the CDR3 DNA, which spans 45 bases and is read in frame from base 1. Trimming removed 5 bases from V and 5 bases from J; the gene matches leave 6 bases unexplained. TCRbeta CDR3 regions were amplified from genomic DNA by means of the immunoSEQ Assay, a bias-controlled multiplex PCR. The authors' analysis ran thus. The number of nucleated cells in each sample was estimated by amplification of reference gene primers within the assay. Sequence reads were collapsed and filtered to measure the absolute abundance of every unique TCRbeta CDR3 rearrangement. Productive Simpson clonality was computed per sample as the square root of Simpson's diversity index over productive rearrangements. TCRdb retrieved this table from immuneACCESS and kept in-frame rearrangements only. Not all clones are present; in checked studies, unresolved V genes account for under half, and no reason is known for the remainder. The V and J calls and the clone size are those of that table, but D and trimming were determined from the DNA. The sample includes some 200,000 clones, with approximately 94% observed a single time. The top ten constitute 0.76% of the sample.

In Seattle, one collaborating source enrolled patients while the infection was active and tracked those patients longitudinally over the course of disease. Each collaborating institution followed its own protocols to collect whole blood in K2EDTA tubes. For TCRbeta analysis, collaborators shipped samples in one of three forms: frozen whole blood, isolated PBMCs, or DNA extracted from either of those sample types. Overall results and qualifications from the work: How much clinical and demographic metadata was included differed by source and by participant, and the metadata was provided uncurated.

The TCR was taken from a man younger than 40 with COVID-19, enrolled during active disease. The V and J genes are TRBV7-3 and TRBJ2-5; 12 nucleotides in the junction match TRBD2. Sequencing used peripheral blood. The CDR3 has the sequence CASSPSSGGVETQYF. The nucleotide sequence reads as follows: TGTGCCAGCAGCCCTTCTAGCGGGGGGGTTGAGACCCAGTACTTC.